This TCR beta chain was profiled in a study of cytomegalovirus exposure and HLA in healthy donors. The germline CDR1 and CDR2 sequences are SGHDT and YYEEEE. Trimming removed 2 bases at V and 6 bases at J, with 11 bases between. The CDR3 has 13 amino acids. PCR involved 60 Vbeta and 13 Jbeta primers. Produced via immunoSEQ multiplex PCR; TCRdb's table is partial and in-frame only. The sample carries about 140,000 clones, more than 75% recorded once. This TCR was recovered from a woman aged 40 to 49 in good health and CMV-seronegative. This chain uses TRBV5-6 with TRBJ1-2, with D possibly TRBD1 on 5 matching bases. The sequencing sample was made of PBMCs. For the CDR3, the DNA is TGTGCCAGCAGCTTCGACGGGGGGGATGGCTACACCTTC. Its translation: CASSFDGGDGYTF. The full variable domain, in which reference TRBV5-6 and TRBJ1-2 provide the parts outside the CDR3, is DAGVTQSPTHLIKTRGQQVTLRCSPKSGHDTVSWYQQALGQGPQFIFQYYEEEERQRGNFPDRFSGHQFPNYSSELNVNALLLGDSALYLCASSFDGGDGYTFGSGTRLTVV.